This entry describes one T cell receptor beta chain. What it binds is not known. The source of the sample is a study of CD8+CD57+ T cells in acquired aplastic anemia. On the study more broadly: DNA from sorted CD4+ and CD8+ cells averaged around 3 ug.

The CDR3 is made up of 15 amino acids. Germline CDR1 reads SEHNR; CDR2 reads FQNEAQ (reference sequence). V shed 0 bases and J shed 10 bases, with 13 bases lying between them. Patients selected for sequencing had displayed CD8+CD57+ cell expansion by flow cytometry. Among the patients, all had severe acquired aplastic anemia. At blood sampling, none of the patients had yet received therapy. Study-wide points: Patients had around 30 CD8+ CDR3 sequences in common with controls (the shared set).

TCR beta VDJ and CDR3 profiling used genomic DNA as template. TCRdb fed the reads into MiXCR, producing one record per CDR3 protein. The sample carries roughly 250,000 distinct CDR3 sequences, around 82% recorded once. The source of this sequence is a human donor with aplastic anemia. The genes are TRBV7-9 and TRBJ1-6; D call uncertain. The sequenced material came from sorted CD4+, CD8+, or CD8+CD57+ T cells (not recorded which) from PBMCs. CDR3 bases: TGTGCCAGCAGCTTAGCCCAACGCGGGCGGTCACCCCTCCACTTT. This sequence encodes CASSLAQRGRSPLHF.